The 8 T cell receptor beta chains presented below share a single source sample, sequenced in a study of blood T cells in healthy people across ages. Using a J-beta primer mix together with a sample-barcoded 5' primer, a second PCR was run for roughly 6 to 12 cycles. TCRdb re-analysed the 5' RACE reads in MiXCR, keeping a single row per CDR3 protein. The top ten hold 3% to 4.5% of the sample, which has 600,000 to 1,000,000 distinct CDR3 sequences, about 25% seen once. This same sample was also part of a study on T cells of mothers and their children.

The sample comprised blood. These receptors were taken from a boy between 10 and 17 years old in good health.

The rearrangement joins TRBV27 to TRBJ2-5, with a possible D match to TRBD1 (5 bases). The CDR3 has 16 amino acids. CDR1 and CDR2 from the germline V gene are MNHEY and SMNVEV (reference sequence). V lost 5 bases and J lost 1, with 17 bases in between. The CDR3 protein is CASSRRQTLFQETQYF. The CDR3 DNA reads as TGTGCCAGCAGTCGCAGACAGACCCTGTTCCAAGAGACCCAGTACTTC.

Concerning this clonotype itself: No conserved phenylalanine or tryptophan ends this CDR3, so it is likely a read error. This chain uses TRBV20-1 with TRBJ2-1; TRBD1 is a possible D gene (5 bases). In germline, CDR1 is DFQATT, CDR2 SNEGSKA (reference sequence). V lost 1 base, J lost 9 bases, and 10 bases lay in between. The CDR3 is 12 residues long. This CDR3 is CSARGGGVEQFS. CDR3 nucleotides: TGCAGTGCTAGAGGGGGCGGCGTTGAGCAGTTCTCC.

This sequence joins TRBV29-1 and TRBJ1-4, with D perhaps matching TRBD1 (5 bases). V gave up 4 bases and J gave up 5 bases, with 8 bases separating them. This CDR3 is 12 amino acids long. The germline V gene has CDR1 SQVTM and CDR2 ANQGSEA. The CDR3 region has the DNA TGCAGCGTTGCAGGGTTAAATGAAAAACTGTTTTTT. Its protein product is CSVAGLNEKLFF.

CDR3 loop: CAISGSTNTGELFF. In nucleotides, the CDR3 is TGTGCCATCAGTGGATCCACGAACACCGGGGAGCTGTTTTTT. The genes are TRBV10-3 and TRBJ2-2; the D is unclear. Trimming took 4 bases from V and 0 from J, leaving 6 bases between them. Germline loops: CDR1 ENHRY, CDR2 SYGVKD. This CDR3 contains 14 residues.

The V call is TRBV20-1, the J call TRBJ2-3; the D gene is possibly TRBD2 (6 bases). V was cut by 5 bases and J by 6 bases, with 21 bases left in between. This CDR3 region has 15 residues. Germline-derived CDR1 and CDR2 are DFQATT and SNEGSKA (reference sequence). In DNA, the CDR3 is TGCAGTGCTTCTACTGGCGGGACGGTTCCCGATACGCAGTATTTT. It yields the protein CSASTGGTVPDTQYF.

This clonotype has more than one count but fewer than ten. This CDR3 is CASSHIPWRGIQETQYF. The DNA for the CDR3 is TGTGCCAGCAGCCATATCCCGTGGCGGGGGATCCAAGAGACCCAGTACTTC. The chain is built from TRBV3-1 and TRBJ2-5; 7 bases are shared with TRBD2. The CDR3 has 17 amino acids. The J segment lost 1 base and the V segment lost 3 bases, leaving 11 bases of the junction unmatched. Germline CDR1 is LGHDT and CDR2 is YNNKEL (reference sequence).

This chain links TRBV20-1 with TRBJ1-2; D might be TRBD1 (6 bases). The CDR3 spans 16 residues. Trimming shortened V by 0 bases and J by 0 bases, and 14 bases separated the two germline ends. Germline V lookup: CDR1 DFQATT, CDR2 SNEGSKA (reference sequence). Here the CDR3 DNA reads TGCAGTGCTAGAGATTACCAGACAGGCTCTAACTATGGCTACACCTTC. Encoded protein: CSARDYQTGSNYGYTF.

This clonotype was counted between two and nine times. This chain links TRBV29-1 with TRBJ1-2; TRBD1 aligns across 7 bases. Germline CDR1 reads SQVTM; CDR2 reads ANQGSEA. With V trimmed by 3 bases and J by 8 bases, 6 bases remained unmatched. The CDR3 consists of 12 residues. The CDR3 sequence: CSVDYPGGGYTF. DNA of the CDR3: TGCAGCGTTGACTATCCAGGGGGAGGCTACACCTTC. The entire variable domain, with the rest obtained from reference TRBV29-1 and TRBJ1-2, is as follows: SAVISQKPSRDICQRGTSLTIQCQVDSQVTMMFWYRQQPGQSLTLIATANQGSEATYESGFVIDKFPISRPNLTFSTLTVSNMSPEDSSIYLCSVDYPGGGYTFGSGTRLTVV.